This TCR beta chain was documented in a study of graft-versus-host responses after intestinal transplantation. Generated by immunoSEQ multiplex PCR, the TCRdb table keeps only in-frame clones and is missing some. The table includes some 90,000 clones, around 90% detected once. With respect to this clone: Its target is unknown.

Germline V gives CDR1 SQVTM, CDR2 ANQGSEA. With 4 bases clipped from V and 2 bases from J, the junction kept 10 bases outside the gene matches. The CDR3 has 15 amino acids. The chain carries TRBV29-1 and TRBJ2-7; 8 bases align to TRBD1. The TCR was taken from a human donor who received an intestinal transplant. This specimen consisted of unstimulated CD4+ T cells sorted from spleen or lymph node cells, obtained before intestinal transplant. The CDR3 protein is CSVGGRGLNAYEQYF. CDR3 sequence (DNA): TGCAGCGTTGGGGGCAGGGGGCTAAACGCCTACGAGCAGTACTTC.